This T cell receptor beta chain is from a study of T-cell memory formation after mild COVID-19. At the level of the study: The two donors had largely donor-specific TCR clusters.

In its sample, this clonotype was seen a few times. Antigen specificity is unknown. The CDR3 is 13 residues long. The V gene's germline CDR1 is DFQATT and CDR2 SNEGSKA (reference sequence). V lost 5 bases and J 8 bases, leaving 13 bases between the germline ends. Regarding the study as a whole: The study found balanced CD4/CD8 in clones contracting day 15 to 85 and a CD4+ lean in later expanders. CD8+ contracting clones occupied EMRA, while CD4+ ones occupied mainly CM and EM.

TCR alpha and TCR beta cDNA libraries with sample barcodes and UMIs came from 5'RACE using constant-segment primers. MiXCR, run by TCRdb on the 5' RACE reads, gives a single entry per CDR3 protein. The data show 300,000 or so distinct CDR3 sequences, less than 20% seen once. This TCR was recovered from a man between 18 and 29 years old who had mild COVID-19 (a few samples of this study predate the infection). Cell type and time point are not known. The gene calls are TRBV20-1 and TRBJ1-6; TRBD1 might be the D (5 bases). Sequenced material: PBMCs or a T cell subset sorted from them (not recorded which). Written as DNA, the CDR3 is TGCAGTGCTCGGCAACCGGGGGATTCACCCCTCCACTTT. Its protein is CSARQPGDSPLHF.